The 26 T cell receptor beta chains below were found in one sample sequenced in a study of Ad26.COV2.S vaccination and SARS-CoV-2 variants. The sample's treatment: about 20 received Ad26.COV2.S at low or high dose, single or two shots; 5 received placebo; per-sample allocation not given. Sampling was done on day 63 after the first vaccine or placebo injection. Produced via immunoSEQ multiplex PCR; TCRdb's table is partial and in-frame only. The sample records 430,000 or so clones, 80% to 95% being singletons. Material: peripheral blood, obtained in a trial of Ad26.COV2.S vaccine versus placebo. The receptors originated from a person between 18 and 60 years old who received the Ad26.COV2.S COVID-19 vaccine or a placebo.

The J gene is TRBJ2-7, the V gene TRBV3-1 (or the pseudogene TRBV3-2), with TRBD1 matching over 9 bases. CDR1 is LGHDT, CDR2 YNNKEL, per germline (reference sequence). V dropped 3 bases and J dropped 3; count of bases not matched to a gene: 9. The CDR3 extends over 16 amino acids. The CDR3 DNA reads as TGTGCCAGCAGCCAGGGCGGGACAGGGTATGGCTACGAGCAGTACTTC. Translating gives CASSQGGTGYGYEQYF.

The V call is TRBV4-1, the J call TRBJ1-5; unclear D gene. CDR1 is MGHRA and CDR2 is YSYEKL in the germline V gene. This CDR3 comprises 13 residues. Trimming took off 0 bases at V and 6 bases at J, with 6 bases between the two ends. CDR3 in DNA: TGCGCCAGCAGCCAAGATACCGCTCAGCCCCAGCATTTT. The encoded protein is CASSQDTAQPQHF.

V gene TRBV4-1 combines with J gene TRBJ2-7; maybe TRBD2 (7 bases). This CDR3 contains 15 residues. V shed 0 bases and J shed 3 bases, with 12 bases lying between them. In germline, CDR1 is MGHRA, CDR2 YSYEKL. The CDR3 spells CASSQEEGEGYEQYF. The CDR3 DNA reads TGCGCCAGCAGCCAAGAAGAGGGGGAGGGCTACGAGCAGTACTTC.

This chain links TRBV6-5 with TRBJ2-5, with 8 positions matching TRBD1. CDR3 length equals 14 residues. J was trimmed by 5 bases and V by 7 bases; bases with no gene match: 9. The germline V gene has CDR1 MNHEY and CDR2 SVGAGI. CDR3 amino acids: CASTPTGALETQYF. The DNA of the CDR3 is TGTGCCAGCACCCCGACAGGGGCTTTGGAGACCCAGTACTTC.

V gene TRBV28 combines with J gene TRBJ1-1; D perhaps matches TRBD1 (5 bases). The CDR3 spans 15 residues. V lost 2 bases, J lost 6 bases, and 16 bases lay in between. Per germline, CDR1 MDHEN and CDR2 SYDVKM. The CDR3 bases are TGTGCCAGCAGTTTAATGCACAACATAGGGGCTGAAGCTTTCTTT. This translates into CASSLMHNIGAEAFF. Filled out from reference TRBV28 and TRBJ1-1, the complete variable domain reads DVKVTQSSRYLVKRTGEKVFLECVQDMDHENMFWYRQDPGLGLRLIYFSYDVKMKEKGDIPEGYSVSREKKERFSLILESASTNQTSMYLCASSLMHNIGAEAFFGQGTRLTVV.

This rearrangement joins TRBV29-1 to TRBJ2-7; 11 nucleotides match TRBD1. CDR3 length equals 14 residues. V lost 6 bases, J lost 2 bases, and 6 bases stayed unmatched. Germline CDR1 SQVTM, CDR2 ANQGSEA. The CDR3 protein is CSVTGQGAPYEQYF. CDR3 bases: TGCAGCGTCACCGGACAGGGGGCACCCTACGAGCAGTACTTC.

The sample holds one count of this clone. J is TRBJ1-6 and V is TRBV30; TRBD1 aligns across 7 bases. After removal of 1 base from V and 7 bases from J, the junction contained 4 bases not matched to a gene. The CDR3 runs to 14 residues. CDR1 and CDR2 from the germline V gene are GTSNPN and SVGIG (reference sequence). The CDR3, as DNA: TGTGCCTGGAGTGGAGGGACAGCAAATTCACCCCTCCACTTT. This gives the protein CAWSGGTANSPLHF.

The CDR3 sequence: CASSQPGTAYEQYF. The CDR3, as DNA: TGTGCCAGCAGTCAACCCGGGACAGCCTACGAGCAGTACTTC. J is TRBJ2-7 and V is TRBV6-5, with 7 bases matching TRBD1. Unmatched junction bases numbered 6, after V lost 5 bases and J lost 2 bases. CDR1 and CDR2 (germline): MNHEY, SVGAGI. The CDR3 spans 14 residues.

The rearrangement joins TRBV16 to TRBJ1-2; no reliable D call. This CDR3 is built from 14 residues. The V end was cut by 2 bases, the J end by 0 bases, with 7 bases between. CDR1 is KGHSY and CDR2 is FQNENV in the germline V gene. CDR3 in DNA: TGTGCCAGCAGCCAAACAGCCGCTAACTATGGCTACACCTTC. Translation: CASSQTAANYGYTF. Variable domain in full (rest from reference TRBV16 and TRBJ1-2): GEEVAQTPKHLVRGEGQKAKLYCAPIKGHSYVFWYQQVLKNEFKFLISFQNENVFDETGMPKERFSAKCLPNSPCSLEIQATKLEDSAVYFCASSQTAANYGYTFGSGTRLTVV.

The V call is TRBV6-5, the J call TRBJ1-2; D not certain. The CDR3 extends over 15 amino acids. Germline-derived CDR1 and CDR2 are MNHEY and SVGAGI. V was cut by 10 bases and J by 4 bases, with 22 bases left in between. CDR3 nucleotides: TGTGCCACCTTAAGAGAAAGATTTCTTGGCTATGGCTACACCTTC. Translating it yields CATLRERFLGYGYTF.

This clone has only one observation. The chain links TRBV20-1 to TRBJ1-2; TRBD1 is a possible D gene (5 bases). Trimming pared 6 bases from V and 7 bases from J, leaving 12 bases between. This CDR3 contains 11 residues. Germline assignment: CDR1 DFQATT and CDR2 SNEGSKA (reference sequence). In nucleotides, the CDR3 is TGCAGTGCCTTTAGGGGAGCTGGCTACACCTTC. Its translation: CSAFRGAGYTF.

This clone was counted only a few times. J is TRBJ1-5 and V is TRBV18; the D gene is possibly TRBD1 (5 bases). The CDR3 consists of 14 residues. Between the trimmed V and J ends, which lost 5 bases and 4 bases, there was a span of 12 bases. Germline CDR1 KGHSH, CDR2 LQKENI. Here the CDR3 reads CASSGREGNQPQHF. DNA for the CDR3: TGTGCCAGCTCAGGCAGGGAAGGGAATCAGCCCCAGCATTTT.

The V call is TRBV4-3, the J call TRBJ2-3; either TRBD1 or TRBD2 may fit D (5 bases each). V lost 3 bases, J lost 4 bases, and 11 bases lay in between. The CDR3 has 14 amino acids. Germline V gene data show CDR1 as LGHNA and CDR2 as YSLEER. CDR3 bases: TGCGCCAGCAGCCAGAGGGGTCTGGCAGATACGCAGTATTTT. It encodes CASSQRGLADTQYF.

The chain couples TRBV9 to TRBJ2-3; no firm D call. This CDR3 is 13 amino acids long. V lost 3 bases and J lost 4, with 9 bases in between. Looked up from germline, CDR1 is SGDLS and CDR2 is YYNGEE. The CDR3 DNA is TGTGCCAGCAGCGCGCTCTTCGCAGATACGCAGTATTTT. Protein: CASSALFADTQYF.

The gene calls are TRBV15 and TRBJ2-7, with D perhaps TRBD1 (6 bases). CDR1 and CDR2 (germline): LNHNV, YYDKDF (reference sequence). The V gene lost 0 bases and the J gene lost 3 bases, with 15 bases spanning the gap. This CDR3 contains 16 residues. CDR3 nucleotide sequence: TGTGCCACCAGCAGAGACCCAGGGGACGGAAACTACGAGCAGTACTTC. Translating gives CATSRDPGDGNYEQYF.

This clone was counted once. The chain joins TRBV25-1 to TRBJ2-1; D is possibly TRBD2 (6 bases). V lost 5 bases and J lost 8, with 16 bases in between. CDR1 is MGHDK and CDR2 is SYGVNS in the germline V gene. The CDR3 length is 14 residues. The CDR3 region is CASSQWGLMDEQFF. CDR3 in DNA: TGTGCCAGCAGTCAATGGGGACTCATGGATGAGCAGTTCTTC.

V and J are TRBV24-1 and TRBJ2-3, with no clear D. Germline assignment: CDR1 KGHDR and CDR2 SFDVKD. The germline V and J ends were trimmed by 5 bases and 2 bases, with 13 bases remaining between them. The CDR3 is made up of 15 amino acids. In DNA form, the CDR3 reads TGTGCCACCAGTGCGAGAGGCACTTTCACAGATACGCAGTATTTT. It codes for CATSARGTFTDTQYF.

The chain employs TRBV4-1 and TRBJ1-1, with D possibly matching TRBD1 (6 bases). There are 13 residues in the CDR3. CDR1 MGHRA and CDR2 YSYEKL come from the germline V gene. Trimming took 1 base from V and 9 from J, leaving 12 bases between them. This CDR3 reads CASSQGGDNKAFF. The CDR3 nucleotides are TGCGCCAGCAGCCAAGGTGGGGACAATAAAGCTTTCTTT.

The V gene is TRBV28, the J gene TRBJ1-4; D is undetermined. The germline CDR1 and CDR2 sequences are MDHEN and SYDVKM. The CDR3 is 13 amino acids. Trimming took off 6 bases at V and 4 bases at J, with 9 bases between the two ends. CDR3 in amino acids: CASRRVFNEKLFF. In DNA form, the CDR3 reads TGTGCCAGCAGACGGGTCTTTAATGAAAAACTGTTTTTT.

CDR3 sequence (DNA): TGTGCCAGCAGTGGGGGACAGGCGAACATGAACACTGAAGCTTTCTTT. It codes for CASSGGQANMNTEAFF. V gene TRBV6-1 combines with J gene TRBJ1-1, with 8 bases aligning to TRBD1. The V segment lost 4 bases and the J segment 0 bases; nucleotides outside the gene matches: 7. Germline V gene data show CDR1 as MNHNS and CDR2 as SASEGT. The CDR3 extends over 16 amino acids.

CDR3: CASSQGTGGNTEAFF. The CDR3 coding sequence is TGTGCCAGTAGTCAAGGGACAGGAGGAAACACTGAAGCTTTCTTT. The chain carries TRBV19 and TRBJ1-1, with 8 bases matching TRBD1. Trimming cost V 5 bases and J 2 bases; bases outside gene matches: 7. Germline CDR1 LNHDA, CDR2 SQIVND (reference sequence). This CDR3 contains 15 residues.

The chain has TRBV6-1 and TRBJ1-1; D unresolved. This CDR3 comprises 14 residues. CDR1 MNHNS and CDR2 SASEGT come from the germline V gene. V gave up 1 base and J gave up 1 base, with 7 bases separating them. CDR3 amino acids: CASSEVGKNTEAFF. DNA of the CDR3: TGTGCCAGCAGTGAAGTTGGCAAGAACACTGAAGCTTTCTTT.

This sequence joins TRBV24-1 and TRBJ2-3; 14 bases fit TRBD2. The CDR3 length is 17 residues. Germline values: CDR1 KGHDR, CDR2 SFDVKD. Trimming at V came to 4 bases and at J to 4 bases, leaving 6 bases not matched to a gene. In nucleotides, the CDR3 is TGTGCCACCAGTGACATGACTAGCGGGAGGGCCCCAGATACGCAGTATTTT. Translated, it gives CATSDMTSGRAPDTQYF.

V usage is TRBV19 and J usage is TRBJ2-5, with TRBD1 identical over 7 bases. CDR3 size: 12 residues. Trimming cost V 6 bases and J 5 bases; bases outside gene matches: 3. The V gene's germline CDR1 is LNHDA and CDR2 SQIVND (reference sequence). The CDR3 DNA sequence: TGTGCCAGTAGGACAGGGTCGGAGACCCAGTACTTC. It is translated as CASRTGSETQYF.

V and J are TRBV24-1 and TRBJ2-3; 12 nucleotides match TRBD2. The CDR3 spans 19 residues. Germline loops: CDR1 KGHDR, CDR2 SFDVKD. Trimming at V came to 2 bases and at J to 0 bases, leaving 8 bases not matched to a gene. CDR3 nucleotide sequence: TGTGCCACCAGTGATTATCGCGGGACTAGCGGGCTGAGCACAGATACGCAGTATTTT. It encodes CATSDYRGTSGLSTDTQYF.

The gene calls are TRBV29-1 and TRBJ2-1, with 13 bases matching TRBD2. V lost 6 bases and J lost 7; bases outside the gene matches: 12. The germline V gene encodes CDR1 SQVTM and CDR2 ANQGSEA. The CDR3 sequence is 16 residues long. CDR3 loop: CSVPRPTSGRSNEQFF. DNA of the CDR3: TGCAGCGTACCCCGACCGACTAGCGGGAGGTCGAATGAGCAGTTCTTC.